Reported below is one T cell receptor beta chain. This sample was taken from a study of T cells after yellow fever vaccination. The CDR3 is made up of 15 amino acids. The V end lost 5 bases, the J end lost 7 bases, and 17 bases lay between the germline ends. TCRdb re-derived calls from the 5' RACE reads in MiXCR, one entry per CDR3 protein. The repertoire consists of hundreds of thousands of distinct CDR3 sequences, with 20% to 25% occurring once and the leading ten covering about 16%. Sequenced material: PBMCs, taken roughly 23 days after the first yellow fever vaccination. The chain has TRBV12-3 or TRBV12-4 and TRBJ2-2, with D perhaps matching TRBD1 (7 bases). The sequence was obtained from a young man who received the YFV17D yellow fever vaccine. CDR3 sequence reads: CASSPPGGWGGELFF. The CDR3 DNA sequence: TGTGCCAGCAGTCCCCCAGGGGGGTGGGGCGGGGAGCTGTTTTTT.